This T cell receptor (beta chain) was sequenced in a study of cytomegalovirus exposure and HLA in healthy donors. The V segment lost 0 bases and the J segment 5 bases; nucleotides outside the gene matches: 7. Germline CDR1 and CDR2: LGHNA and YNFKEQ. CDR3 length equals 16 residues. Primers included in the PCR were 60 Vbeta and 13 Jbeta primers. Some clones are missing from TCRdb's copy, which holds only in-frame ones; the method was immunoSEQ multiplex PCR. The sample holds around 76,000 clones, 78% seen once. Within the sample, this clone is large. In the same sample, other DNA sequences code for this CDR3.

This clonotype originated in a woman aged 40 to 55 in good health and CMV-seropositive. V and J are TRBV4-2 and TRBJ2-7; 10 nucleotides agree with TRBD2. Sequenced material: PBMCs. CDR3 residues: CASSQDPQRGGDEQYF. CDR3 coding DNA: TGTGCCAGCAGCCAAGATCCCCAGCGGGGGGGCGACGAGCAGTACTTC.